Listed here are 32 T cell receptor beta chains from one sample, sequenced in a study of blood T cells in healthy people across ages. A second PCR, run for 7 to 11 cycles, used a sample-barcoded 5' primer plus a J-beta primer mix. TCRdb ran MiXCR on the 5' RACE reads and lists one entry per CDR3 protein. The sample carries 800,000 to 1,300,000 distinct CDR3 sequences, about 23% recorded once. A further study also used this sample, focusing on T cells of mothers and their children.

The source material was blood. The receptor source for this set is a girl aged 2 to 9 in good health.

V usage is TRBV3-1 and J usage is TRBJ1-1; 7 nucleotides agree with TRBD1. In germline, CDR1 is LGHDT, CDR2 YNNKEL (reference sequence). The CDR3 is 14 amino acids. The V and J ends lost 3 bases and 5 bases, in that order; junction bases with no gene match: 6. The CDR3 DNA reads TGTGCCAGCAGCCACGATGACAGGGTAACTGAAGCTTTCTTT. It codes for CASSHDDRVTEAFF.

At least ten counts were recorded for this clonotype. V gene TRBV12-3 or TRBV12-4 combines with J gene TRBJ1-2, with D tentatively TRBD1 (6 bases). Trimming removed 6 bases at V and 1 base at J, with 9 bases between. The CDR3 runs 13 residues. Here the CDR3 DNA reads TGTGCCAGCAGCCCGGGACATAACTATGGCTACACCTTC. Amino acid sequence: CASSPGHNYGYTF.

This clonotype was detected a few times. This sequence joins TRBV9 and TRBJ2-6; D may be TRBD1 (6 bases). The length of the CDR3 is 18 residues. Trimming removed 4 bases from V and 0 bases from J, with 17 bases in between. Germline values: CDR1 SGDLS, CDR2 YYNGEE. DNA for the CDR3: TGTGCCAGCAGCCAAGAGGGGACACTTTACTCTGGGGCCAACGTCCTGACTTTC. Amino acids: CASSQEGTLYSGANVLTF.

This chain joins TRBV4-1 and TRBJ2-7; D may correspond to TRBD1 or TRBD2 (5 bases each). This CDR3 contains 15 residues. The germline V and J ends were trimmed by 3 bases and 4 bases, with 16 bases remaining between them. Germline lookup yields CDR1 MGHRA and CDR2 YSYEKL. CDR3 protein: CASSQSTGTLYEQYF. The DNA of the CDR3 is TGCGCCAGCAGCCAGTCGACCGGGACCTTATACGAGCAGTACTTC.

This clonotype showed up just once. The chain has TRBV7-2 and TRBJ1-1; D is undetermined. The V and J ends lost 2 bases and 7 bases respectively, with 17 bases between them. This CDR3 has 15 amino acids. Germline V lookup: CDR1 SGHTA, CDR2 FQGNSA. As DNA, the CDR3 is TGTGCCAGCAGCTTAAGTGAGATCGGGAGATATGAAGCTTTCTTT. Amino acids: CASSLSEIGRYEAFF.

V and J are TRBV7-3 and TRBJ2-1, with a possible D match to TRBD1 (6 bases). V was pared by 1 base and J by 6 bases, with 13 bases between. CDR1 and CDR2 (germline): SGHTA, FQGTGA. CDR3 length: 15 residues. In DNA form, the CDR3 reads TGTGCCAGCAGCTTAAAGGTTATAGGGGGCAATGAGCAGTTCTTC. Its protein is CASSLKVIGGNEQFF. The variable domain in full, completed from reference TRBV7-3 and TRBJ2-1, reads GAGVSQTPSNKVTEKGKYVELRCDPISGHTALYWYRQSLGQGPEFLIYFQGTGAADDSGLPNDRFFAVRPEGSVSTLKIQRTERGDSAVYLCASSLKVIGGNEQFFGPGTRLTVL.

This clonotype was seen a few times. V usage is TRBV29-1 and J usage is TRBJ2-1; D is uncertain. Trimming stripped 7 bases from V and 8 bases from J, with 15 bases between. Germline assignment: CDR1 SQVTM and CDR2 ANQGSEA. This CDR3 has 12 amino acids. CDR3 region: CSGKGIWDEQFF. As DNA, the CDR3 is TGCAGCGGCAAGGGTATTTGGGATGAGCAGTTCTTC.

The V call is TRBV5-1, the J call TRBJ2-3, with a tentative D call TRBD2 (5 bases). Trimming cost V 0 bases and J 2 bases, with 7 bases left between them. The germline CDR1 and CDR2 sequences are SGHRS and YFSETQ. There are 14 residues in the CDR3. The CDR3 is CASSLGDYTDTQYF. CDR3 DNA: TGCGCCAGCAGCTTGGGAGACTACACAGATACGCAGTATTTT.

This clonotype was observed a handful of times. The V gene is TRBV5-5, the J gene TRBJ2-7; the match to TRBD1 covers 8 bases. The CDR3 is 14 residues long. With 7 bases clipped from V and 5 bases from J, the junction kept 11 bases outside the gene matches. CDR1 and CDR2 (germline): SGHKS, YYEKEE (reference sequence). The CDR3 reads CASRPGTGVHEQYF. The CDR3 region has the DNA TGTGCCAGCCGGCCCGGGACAGGAGTCCACGAGCAGTACTTC.

The chain recombines TRBV12-3 or TRBV12-4 with TRBJ2-5; TRBD2 is a possible D gene (6 bases). The end of the DNA aligns better with TRBJ2-7, so the J call may be wrong. The CDR3 extends over 14 amino acids. CDR3 sequence (DNA): TGTGCCAGCGGTCTCCGGGACTCGACTTACGAGCAGTACTTC. Its translation: CASGLRDSTYEQYF.

Notes on this clonotype: Mismatch with germline at one junction end may stem from a read error. The chain carries TRBV6-2 or TRBV6-3 and TRBJ1-1, with D hard to call. From germline, CDR1 is MNHEY and CDR2 SVGEGT. This CDR3 region has 17 residues. The CDR3 reads CASRPPEDGPRNAEAFF. CDR3 DNA: TGTGCCAGCCGTCCTCCCGAGGACGGACCTCGGAACGCTGAAGCTTTCTTT.

This clonotype showed up just a few times. V is TRBV12-3 or TRBV12-4 and J is TRBJ2-5, with D unresolved. Gene TRBJ2-1 matches the end of the DNA better, so the J call may be wrong. This CDR3 contains 13 residues. The CDR3, as DNA: TGTGCCAGCAGCGGATACCACAAGCAAGAGCAGTTCTTC. Amino acids: CASSGYHKQEQFF.

The genes are TRBV4-2 and TRBJ1-2; the D is unclear. CDR3 length: 13 residues. Deletions cut 4 bases from V and 6 bases from J, with 12 bases between. Germline V CDR1 and CDR2: LGHNA, YNFKEQ. This chain's CDR3 is CASSLSINHGYTF. CDR3 sequence (DNA): TGTGCCAGCAGCCTCTCAATAAACCATGGCTACACCTTC.

This clonotype has more than one count but fewer than ten. The rearrangement links TRBV6-1 to TRBJ2-7; weak D call: TRBD1 (7 bases). The V end was cut by 0 bases, the J end by 4 bases, with 10 bases between. Germline loops: CDR1 MNHNS, CDR2 SASEGT. The CDR3 contains 14 residues. CDR3 sequence reads: CASSEATGRYEQYF. CDR3 DNA sequence: TGTGCCAGCAGTGAAGCGACAGGGAGGTACGAGCAGTACTTC.

The chain couples TRBV28 to TRBJ1-2; D gene unclear. Germline V gene data show CDR1 as MDHEN and CDR2 as SYDVKM. This CDR3 region has 12 residues. The ends were cut back, 6 bases at V and 8 bases at J, with 13 bases in the middle. The CDR3 nucleotides are TGTGCCAGCAGAATCGGAGGGTTAGGCTACACCTTC. It codes for CASRIGGLGYTF.

V and J are TRBV27 and TRBJ2-4; maybe TRBD1 (5 bases). This CDR3 is 16 amino acids long. Germline V gene lookup returns CDR1 MNHEY and CDR2 SMNVEV (reference sequence). V was trimmed by 6 bases and J by 0 bases, leaving 15 bases between them. The CDR3 loop reads CASRPFDSLAKNIQYF. In nucleotides, the CDR3 is TGTGCCAGCAGACCTTTCGACAGTCTAGCCAAAAACATTCAGTACTTC.

This clonotype occurred a few times. This chain joins TRBV4-3 and TRBJ1-2; D is undetermined. Looked up from germline, CDR1 is LGHNA and CDR2 is YSLEER. CDR3 length: 14 residues. V gave up 1 base and J gave up 8 bases, with 14 bases separating them. The CDR3, as DNA: TGCGCCAGCAGCCAAGTGGGCGTTTCTGGCGGCTACACCTTC. Translation gives CASSQVGVSGGYTF.

The chain couples TRBV2 to TRBJ2-5; the match to TRBD2 covers 8 bases. V lost 6 bases to trimming and J lost 5 bases; unmatched junction nucleotides: 8. The V gene's germline CDR1 is SNHLY and CDR2 FYNNEI. The CDR3 is 14 residues long. The CDR3 loop reads CASRGAGVRETQYF. As DNA, the CDR3 is TGTGCCAGCAGAGGAGCGGGGGTACGGGAGACCCAGTACTTC.

This clonotype has more than one count but fewer than ten. The V call is TRBV6-5, the J call TRBJ1-5, with 7 bases matching TRBD1. Losses at the gene ends were 5 bases for V and 9 bases for J; bases not matched to a gene: 4. CDR1 is MNHEY, CDR2 SVGAGI, per germline. This CDR3 is 12 amino acids long. The CDR3 here is CASSPTGWPQHF. CDR3 DNA: TGTGCCAGCAGTCCGACAGGGTGGCCCCAGCATTTT.

This clonotype was found a few times. This chain joins TRBV7-2 and TRBJ1-1; D is uncertain. The CDR3 length is 13 residues. V lost 4 bases, J lost 4 bases, and 10 bases lay in between. Germline loops: CDR1 SGHTA, CDR2 FQGNSA. CDR3 DNA: TGTGCCAGCAGCTCAGGACGGGCCACTGAAGCTTTCTTT. This sequence encodes CASSSGRATEAFF.

The chain combines TRBV28 with TRBJ2-5, with D unclear. The CDR3 extends over 14 amino acids. CDR1 is MDHEN, CDR2 SYDVKM, per germline. The germline V and J ends were trimmed by 3 bases and 5 bases, with 13 bases remaining between them. The CDR3, as DNA: TGTGCCAGCAGTTTGATTAAGGGCAGGGAGACCCAGTACTTC. This encodes CASSLIKGRETQYF.

In its sample, this clonotype was seen a few times. This chain connects TRBV24-1 to TRBJ1-2; 7 nucleotides match TRBD1. The trim removed 5 bases at V and 5 bases at J, leaving 4 bases unmatched. The V gene's germline CDR1 is KGHDR and CDR2 SFDVKD. The CDR3 sequence is 13 residues long. The CDR3 coding sequence is TGTGCCACCAGTGGGGAGGGGGCTTATGGCTACACCTTC. It codes for CATSGEGAYGYTF.

This clonotype appeared a few times. This chain connects TRBV6-5 to TRBJ2-1; D gene uncertain. Trimming stripped 6 bases from V and 0 bases from J, with 12 bases between. This CDR3 has 15 residues. Per the germline V gene, CDR1 is MNHEY and CDR2 is SVGAGI. CDR3 amino acids: CASSPRWTSYNEQFF. CDR3 in DNA: TGTGCCAGCAGCCCCAGGTGGACCTCCTACAATGAGCAGTTCTTC.

In this sample, this clonotype turned up a few times. J is TRBJ1-2 and V is TRBV5-6; the D is unclear. CDR1 SGHDT and CDR2 YYEEEE come from the germline V gene. This CDR3 is 13 amino acids long. The V gene lost 3 bases and the J gene lost 2 bases, with 8 bases spanning the gap. CDR3 sequence: CASSSGRNYGYTF. The CDR3 DNA sequence: TGTGCCAGCAGCTCCGGACGGAACTATGGCTACACCTTC.

This chain uses TRBV28 with TRBJ2-5, with D unresolved. In germline, CDR1 is MDHEN, CDR2 SYDVKM. The CDR3 consists of 15 residues. Trimming shortened V by 2 bases and J by 4 bases, and 14 bases separated the two germline ends. CDR3 nucleotides: TGTGCCAGCAGTTTAGTATTTATCGCGGTAGAGACCCAGTACTTC. It specifies CASSLVFIAVETQYF.

The chain joins TRBV12-2 to TRBJ2-1; whether TRBD1, the table's D call, matches the DNA was not checked. TRBV12-2 is listed as a pseudogene. This CDR3 comprises 16 residues. The CDR3 DNA reads as TGTGCAAGTCGCTTATCCCTGGACAGGTGGTACAGGGGGCAGTTCTTC. Its protein product is CASRLSLDRWYRGQFF.

This rearrangement joins TRBV5-1 to TRBJ2-7; possible D gene TRBD1, 5 bases. Trimming cost V 3 bases and J 3 bases, with 13 bases left between them. The CDR3 spans 14 residues. Germline V gives CDR1 SGHRS, CDR2 YFSETQ. The CDR3 DNA is TGCGCCAGCAGCTCAACAGGAGTCTTCTACGAGCAGTACTTC. Encoded protein: CASSSTGVFYEQYF.

This clonotype was detected only a few times. The rearrangement uses TRBV28 and TRBJ1-1, with 7 bases fitting TRBD1. CDR3 length equals 13 residues. V shed 6 bases, J shed 3 bases, and the junction held 4 bases outside the gene matches. Germline CDR1 MDHEN, CDR2 SYDVKM. The CDR3 here is CASRETGDTEAFF. CDR3 DNA sequence: TGTGCCAGCAGAGAAACAGGGGACACTGAAGCTTTCTTT.

The genes are TRBV18 and TRBJ2-5; possible D gene TRBD2, 6 bases. Gene TRBJ2-1 matches the end of the DNA better, so the J call may be wrong. From germline, CDR1 is KGHSH and CDR2 LQKENI. The CDR3 spans 14 residues. CDR3 nucleotides: TGTGCCAGCTCTAGGGACTCGGATTATAATGAGCAGTTCTTC. Protein: CASSRDSDYNEQFF.

This clonotype was detected only a few times. The chain joins TRBV19 to TRBJ1-5; D call uncertain. V was shortened by 7 bases and J by 4 bases, with 14 bases between the two germline ends. Germline V gene lookup returns CDR1 LNHDA and CDR2 SQIVND (reference sequence). The CDR3 runs 14 residues. This chain's CDR3 is CASTLLVGNQPQHF. The CDR3 bases are TGTGCCAGTACCTTATTAGTCGGGAATCAGCCCCAGCATTTT. The whole variable domain, remainder taken from reference TRBV19 and TRBJ1-5, is DGGITQSPKYLFRKEGQNVTLSCEQNLNHDAMYWYRQDPGQGLRLIYYSQIVNDFQKGDIAEGYSVSREKKESFPLTVTSAQKNPTAFYLCASTLLVGNQPQHFGDGTRLSIL.

This clonotype was counted only a few times. V gene TRBV2 combines with J gene TRBJ2-7; TRBD1 is a possible D gene (6 bases). Germline assignment: CDR1 SNHLY and CDR2 FYNNEI. Trimming removed 6 bases at V and 1 base at J, with 13 bases between. The CDR3 is made up of 14 amino acids. The CDR3 reads CASRLQGQSYEQYF. CDR3 DNA: TGTGCCAGCAGGTTACAGGGTCAATCCTACGAGCAGTACTTC.

This clonotype occurred a few times. The chain uses TRBV7-9 and TRBJ2-5; D is perhaps TRBD1 (6 bases). The CDR3 is 15 amino acids. In germline, CDR1 is SEHNR, CDR2 FQNEAQ (reference sequence). V lost 5 bases to trimming and J lost 1 base, with 14 bases between them. The CDR3 region has the DNA TGTGCCAGCAGCACTCTAGACAGGATCCAAGAGACCCAGTACTTC. It codes for CASSTLDRIQETQYF.